This T cell receptor beta chain came from a study of blood T cell repertoires in COVID-19. Across the study: Acute and convalescent COVID-19 specimens originated in the United States, Italy and Spain.

V lost 6 bases and J lost 8; bases outside the gene matches: 12. The CDR3 is 14 amino acids. Germline CDR1 KGHSH, CDR2 LQKENI. TCRdb's copy holds only in-frame clones and misses some; the assay was immunoSEQ multiplex PCR. The data show roughly 67,000 clones, approximately 93% seen once. This clonotype was obtained from a man between 65 and 79 years old with active COVID-19. The chain combines TRBV18 with TRBJ1-2, with 7 bases aligning to TRBD1. The sequenced sample consisted of peripheral blood. CDR3 region: CASSQGGAFEGYTF. CDR3 nucleotide sequence: TGTGCCAGCTCGCAAGGGGGCGCGTTCGAAGGCTACACCTTC.